One sample yielded the 2 T cell receptor beta chains listed below, sequenced in a study of breast tumors, draining lymph nodes, adjacent tissues. Axillary draining lymph nodes of breast cancer patients supplied the node samples. MiXCR, applied by TCRdb to the multiplex PCR reads, yields one record per CDR3 protein. The sample yields under 150,000 distinct CDR3 sequences, less than 20% seen once. The specimen was axillary lymph node tissue. These receptors all come from a female donor with breast cancer. Some clones in this sample may be carry-over from other donors' samples.

V gene TRBV3-1 combines with J gene TRBJ1-1; D is unclear. The CDR3 covers 14 residues. The germline CDR1 and CDR2 sequences are LGHDT and YNNKEL (reference sequence). V shed 1 base and J shed 1 base, with 7 bases lying between them. CDR3 amino acids: CASSQVAGNTEAFF. CDR3 nucleotide sequence: TGTGCCAGCAGCCAAGTAGCGGGGAACACTGAAGCTTTCTTT.

This clonotype showed up many times. The chain joins TRBV6-5 to TRBJ2-7; tentatively, D is TRBD2 (5 bases). V lost 0 bases and J 3 bases, leaving 12 bases between the germline ends. The CDR3 runs 15 residues. From germline, CDR1 is MNHEY and CDR2 SVGAGI. In DNA, the CDR3 is TGTGCCAGCAGTTACTCGACACTAGTAATCTACGAGCAGTACTTC. As protein: CASSYSTLVIYEQYF.